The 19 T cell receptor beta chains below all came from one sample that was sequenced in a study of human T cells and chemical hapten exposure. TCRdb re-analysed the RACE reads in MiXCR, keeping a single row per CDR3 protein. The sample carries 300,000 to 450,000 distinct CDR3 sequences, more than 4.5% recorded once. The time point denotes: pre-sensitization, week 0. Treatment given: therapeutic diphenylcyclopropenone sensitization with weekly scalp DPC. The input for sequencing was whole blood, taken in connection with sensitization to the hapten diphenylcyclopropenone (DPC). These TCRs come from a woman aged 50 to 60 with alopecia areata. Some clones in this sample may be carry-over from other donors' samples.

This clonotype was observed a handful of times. CDR3 protein: CASSGDSTYEQYF. DNA for the CDR3: TGTGCCAGCAGCGGAGACAGCACCTACGAGCAGTACTTC. V gene TRBV21-1 combines with J gene TRBJ2-7. TRBV21-1 is an annotated pseudogene. The CDR3 loop spans 13 amino acids.

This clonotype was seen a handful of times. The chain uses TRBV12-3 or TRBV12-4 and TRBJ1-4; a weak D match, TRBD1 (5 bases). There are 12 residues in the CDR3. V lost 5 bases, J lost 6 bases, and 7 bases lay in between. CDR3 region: CASSRGDEKLFF. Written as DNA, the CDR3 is TGTGCCAGCAGTAGAGGGGATGAAAAACTGTTTTTT.

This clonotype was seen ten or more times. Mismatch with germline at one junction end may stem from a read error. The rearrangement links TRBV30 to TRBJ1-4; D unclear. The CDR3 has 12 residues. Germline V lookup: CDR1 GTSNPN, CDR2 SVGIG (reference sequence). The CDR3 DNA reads TGTGCCTGGAGTCGGGCCCCGGGCATGGTGGGATTT. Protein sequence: CAWSRAPGMVGF.

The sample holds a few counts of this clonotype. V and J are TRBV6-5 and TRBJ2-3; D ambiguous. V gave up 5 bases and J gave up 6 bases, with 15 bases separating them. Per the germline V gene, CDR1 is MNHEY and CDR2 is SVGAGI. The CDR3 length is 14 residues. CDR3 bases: TGTGCCAGCAGTCCTGGGCCAGCCCCTGATACGCAGTATTTT. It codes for CASSPGPAPDTQYF.

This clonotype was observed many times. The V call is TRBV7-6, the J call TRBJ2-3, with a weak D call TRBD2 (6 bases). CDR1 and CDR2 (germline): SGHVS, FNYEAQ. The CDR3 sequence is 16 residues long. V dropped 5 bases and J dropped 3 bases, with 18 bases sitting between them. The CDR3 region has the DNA TGTGCCAGCAGCCTTGGAGGAAGTGCGGGGACAGATACGCAGTATTTT. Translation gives CASSLGGSAGTDTQYF.

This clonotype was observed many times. The CDR3 sequence is CASSYSSVGDEQFF. DNA for the CDR3: TGTGCCAGCAGTTACTCTTCGGTGGGGGATGAGCAGTTCTTC. The genes are TRBV6-5 and TRBJ2-1; perhaps D is TRBD1 or TRBD2 (5 bases each). The CDR3 runs to 14 residues. CDR1 is MNHEY and CDR2 is SVGAGI in the germline V gene. Deletions cut 0 bases from V and 8 bases from J, with 11 bases between.

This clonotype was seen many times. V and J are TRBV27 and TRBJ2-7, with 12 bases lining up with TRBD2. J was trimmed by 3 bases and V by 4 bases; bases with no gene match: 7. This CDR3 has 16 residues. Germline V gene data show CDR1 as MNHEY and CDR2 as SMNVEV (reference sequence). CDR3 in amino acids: CASSWPTSGGNYEQYF. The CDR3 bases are TGTGCCAGCAGTTGGCCGACTAGCGGGGGCAACTACGAGCAGTACTTC.

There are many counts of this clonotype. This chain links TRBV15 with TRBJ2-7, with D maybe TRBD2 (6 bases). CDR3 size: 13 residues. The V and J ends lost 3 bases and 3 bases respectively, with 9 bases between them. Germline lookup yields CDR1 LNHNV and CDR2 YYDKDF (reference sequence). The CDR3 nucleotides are TGTGCCACCAGCAGGCGGGGCAGCTACGAGCAGTACTTC. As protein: CATSRRGSYEQYF.

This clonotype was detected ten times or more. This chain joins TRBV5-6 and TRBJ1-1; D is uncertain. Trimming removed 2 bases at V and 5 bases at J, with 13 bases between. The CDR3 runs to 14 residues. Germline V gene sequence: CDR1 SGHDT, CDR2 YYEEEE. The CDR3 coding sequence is TGTGCCAGCAGCTTTGGGAAACCCATGACTGAAGCTTTCTTT. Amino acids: CASSFGKPMTEAFF. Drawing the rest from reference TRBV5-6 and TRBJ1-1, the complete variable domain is DAGVTQSPTHLIKTRGQQVTLRCSPKSGHDTVSWYQQALGQGPQFIFQYYEEEERQRGNFPDRFSGHQFPNYSSELNVNALLLGDSALYLCASSFGKPMTEAFFGQGTRLTVV.

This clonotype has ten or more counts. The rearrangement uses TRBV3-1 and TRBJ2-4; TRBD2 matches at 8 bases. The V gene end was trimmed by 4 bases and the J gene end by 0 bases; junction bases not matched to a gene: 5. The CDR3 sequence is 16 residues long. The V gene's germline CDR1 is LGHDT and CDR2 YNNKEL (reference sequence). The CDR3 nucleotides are TGTGCCAGCAGCCTTGAAGCGGGAGTAGCCAAAAACATTCAGTACTTC. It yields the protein CASSLEAGVAKNIQYF.

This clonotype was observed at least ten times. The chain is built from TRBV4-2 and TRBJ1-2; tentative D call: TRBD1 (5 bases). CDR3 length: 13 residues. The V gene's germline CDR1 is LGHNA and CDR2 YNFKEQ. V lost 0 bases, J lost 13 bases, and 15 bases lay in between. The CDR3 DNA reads TGTGCCAGCAGCCAAGATCGGGGGACGGAGTGCACCTTC. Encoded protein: CASSQDRGTECTF.

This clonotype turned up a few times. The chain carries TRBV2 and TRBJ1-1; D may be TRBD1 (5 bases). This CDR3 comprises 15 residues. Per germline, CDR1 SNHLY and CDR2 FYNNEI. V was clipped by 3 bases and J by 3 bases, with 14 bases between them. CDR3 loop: CASSEGETVHTEAFF. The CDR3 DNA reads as TGTGCCAGCAGTGAGGGGGAGACGGTCCACACTGAAGCTTTCTTT.

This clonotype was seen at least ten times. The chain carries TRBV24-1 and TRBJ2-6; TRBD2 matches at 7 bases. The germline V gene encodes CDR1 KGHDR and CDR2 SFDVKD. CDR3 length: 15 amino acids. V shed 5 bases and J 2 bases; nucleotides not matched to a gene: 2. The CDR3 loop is CATSGGRTGANVLTF. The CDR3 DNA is TGTGCCACCAGTGGCGGGAGAACTGGGGCCAACGTCCTGACTTTC.

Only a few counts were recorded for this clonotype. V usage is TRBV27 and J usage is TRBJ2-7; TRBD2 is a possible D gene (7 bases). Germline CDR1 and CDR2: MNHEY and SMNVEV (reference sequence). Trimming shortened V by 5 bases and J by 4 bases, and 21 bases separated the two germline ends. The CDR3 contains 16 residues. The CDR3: CASSPTNPGGGYEQYF. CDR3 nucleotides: TGTGCCAGCAGTCCAACTAATCCGGGGGGCGGGTACGAGCAGTACTTC.

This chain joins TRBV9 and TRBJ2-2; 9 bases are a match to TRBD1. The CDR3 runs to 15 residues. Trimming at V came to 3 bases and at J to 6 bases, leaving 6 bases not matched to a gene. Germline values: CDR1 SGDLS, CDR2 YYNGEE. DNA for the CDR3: TGTGCCAGCAGCGGCACAGGGGGCGCGGCCGGGGAGCTGTTTTTT. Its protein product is CASSGTGGAAGELFF.

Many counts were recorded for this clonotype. The CDR3 DNA sequence: TGTGCCAGCAAAGGGACAGCGAAAAACATTCAGTACTTC. Residues: CASKGTAKNIQYF. The chain employs TRBV2 and TRBJ2-4; 7 bases match TRBD1. Germline V gives CDR1 SNHLY, CDR2 FYNNEI. This CDR3 has 13 residues. J gave up 4 bases and V 7 bases, and 4 bases lay outside the gene matches. Full variable domain (missing parts from reference TRBV2 and TRBJ2-4): EPEVTQTPSHQVTQMGQEVILRCVPISNHLYFYWYRQILGQKVEFLVSFYNNEISEKSEIFDDQFSVERPDGSNFTLKIRSTKLEDSAMYFCASKGTAKNIQYFGAGTRLSVL.

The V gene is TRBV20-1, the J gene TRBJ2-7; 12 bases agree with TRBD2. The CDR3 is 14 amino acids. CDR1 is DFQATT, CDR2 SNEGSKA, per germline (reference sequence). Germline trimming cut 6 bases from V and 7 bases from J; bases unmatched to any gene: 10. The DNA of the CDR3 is TGCAGTGCACAGAGGACTAGCGGGGTCTCAGAGCAGTACTTC. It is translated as CSAQRTSGVSEQYF.

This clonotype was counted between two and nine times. In DNA form, the CDR3 reads TGTGCCAGCAGCTTACTCCCCGGGACGGAGCGGGATCAGCCCCAGCATTTT. Amino acids: CASSLLPGTERDQPQHF. The J gene is TRBJ1-5, the V gene TRBV7-6, with D perhaps matching TRBD1 (5 bases). Germline values: CDR1 SGHVS, CDR2 FNYEAQ. The CDR3 has 17 residues. V gave up 2 bases and J gave up 5 bases, with 19 bases separating them. The entire variable domain, with the rest obtained from reference TRBV7-6 and TRBJ1-5, is as follows: GAGVSQSPRYKVTKRGQDVALRCDPISGHVSLYWYRQALGQGPEFLTYFNYEAQQDKSGLPNDRFSAERPEGSISTLTIQRTEQRDSAMYRCASSLLPGTERDQPQHFGDGTRLSIL.

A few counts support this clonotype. The DNA of the CDR3 is TGTGCCAGCATTGGCCGTGCGGAAAAACTGTTTTTT. Its translation is CASIGRAEKLFF. The chain has TRBV6-6 and TRBJ1-4; D remains ambiguous. This CDR3 has 12 amino acids. Germline V gene data show CDR1 as MNHNY and CDR2 as SVGAGI (reference sequence). V was clipped by 7 bases and J by 8 bases, with 11 bases between them.